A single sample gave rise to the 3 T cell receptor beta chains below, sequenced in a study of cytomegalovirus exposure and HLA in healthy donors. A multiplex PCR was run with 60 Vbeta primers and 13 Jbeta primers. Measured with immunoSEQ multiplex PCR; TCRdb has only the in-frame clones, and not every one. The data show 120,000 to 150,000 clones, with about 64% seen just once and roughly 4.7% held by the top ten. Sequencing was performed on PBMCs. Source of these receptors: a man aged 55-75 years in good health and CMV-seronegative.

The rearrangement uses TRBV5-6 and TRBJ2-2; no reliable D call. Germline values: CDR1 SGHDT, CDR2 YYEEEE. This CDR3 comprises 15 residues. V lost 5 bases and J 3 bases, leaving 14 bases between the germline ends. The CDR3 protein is CASSPPTRDTGELFF. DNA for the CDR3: TGTGCCAGCAGTCCCCCGACCCGGGACACCGGGGAGCTGTTTTTT.

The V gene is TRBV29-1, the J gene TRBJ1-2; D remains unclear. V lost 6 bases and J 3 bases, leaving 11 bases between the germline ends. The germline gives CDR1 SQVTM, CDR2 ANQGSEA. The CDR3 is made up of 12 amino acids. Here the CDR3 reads CSVPSGDYGYTF. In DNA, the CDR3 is TGCAGCGTCCCAAGCGGTGACTATGGCTACACCTTC.

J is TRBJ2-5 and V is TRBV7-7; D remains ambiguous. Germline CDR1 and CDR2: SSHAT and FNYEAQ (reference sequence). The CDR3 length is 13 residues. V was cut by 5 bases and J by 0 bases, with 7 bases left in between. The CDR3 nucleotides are TGTGCCAGCAGCCCGACTCACCAAGAGACCCAGTACTTC. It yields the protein CASSPTHQETQYF.